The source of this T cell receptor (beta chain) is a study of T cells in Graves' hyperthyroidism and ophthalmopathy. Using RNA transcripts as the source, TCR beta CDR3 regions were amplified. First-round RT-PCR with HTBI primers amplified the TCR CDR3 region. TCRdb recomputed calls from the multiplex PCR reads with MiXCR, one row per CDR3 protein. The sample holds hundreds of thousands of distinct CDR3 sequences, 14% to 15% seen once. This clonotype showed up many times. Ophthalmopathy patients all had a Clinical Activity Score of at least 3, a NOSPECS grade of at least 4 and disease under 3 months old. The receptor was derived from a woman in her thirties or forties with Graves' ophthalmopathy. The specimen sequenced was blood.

The CDR3 nucleotides are TGTGCCAGCAGCCCACCCCGCTCTGGGGCCAACGTCCTGACTTTC. It specifies CASSPPRSGANVLTF. The chain couples TRBV7-2 to TRBJ2-6, with D unresolved. The CDR3 sequence is 15 residues long. Germline-derived CDR1 and CDR2 are SGHTA and FQGNSA. Trimming shortened V by 5 bases and J by 0 bases, and 8 bases separated the two germline ends.